Listed below are T cell receptor beta chains from one sample, sequenced in a study of cytomegalovirus exposure and HLA in healthy donors. Clones were read by immunoSEQ multiplex PCR, and TCRdb kept only the in-frame ones, dropping some. The table shows about 82,000 clones, with 90% to 95% occurring only once. Specimen: PBMCs. The receptors derive from a man aged 18 to 30 in good health and CMV-seronegative. Each CDR3 is given with its conserved first and last residue. D genes are given only for firm matches. Clone size appears in some rows only: once, few, many, or a class for an expanded clone.

v_call,d_call,clone_size,j_call,cdr3_aa,cdr3_nt
TRBV7-9,-,-,TRBJ1-1,CASSSSGGLSVWTEAFF,TGTGCCAGCAGCTCCAGCGGGGGGCTCTCTGTCTGGACTGAAGCTTTCTTT
TRBV4-3,TRBD2,-,TRBJ2-3,CASSQDPRELYGGTDTQYF,TGCGCCAGCAGCCAAGATCCGCGGGAGCTCTACGGGGGCACAGATACGCAGTATTTT
TRBV7-9,-,-,TRBJ1-1,CASSKSGNTEAFF,TGTGCCAGCAGCAAATCGGGGAACACTGAAGCTTTCTTT
TRBV11-3,TRBD1,once,TRBJ1-3,CASSAERTGSLYSGNTIYF,TGTGCCAGCAGCGCCGAGCGGACAGGGTCCCTCTACTCTGGAAACACCATATATTTT
TRBV20-1,-,-,TRBJ1-2,CSATSAYGYTF,TGCAGTGCTACGTCAGCGTATGGCTACACCTTC
TRBV30,TRBD1,-,TRBJ1-1,CAWGVGQDTEAFF,TGTGCCTGGGGCGTCGGACAGGACACTGAAGCTTTCTTT
TRBV10-1,TRBD1,-,TRBJ1-1,CASSERTGNTEAFF,TGCGCCAGCAGTGAGAGGACAGGCAACACTGAAGCTTTCTTT
TRBV5-4,-,-,TRBJ1-1,CASSLGQGRNTEAFF,TGTGCCAGCAGCTTGGGTCAGGGGAGGAACACTGAAGCTTTCTTT
TRBV10-2,-,-,TRBJ1-6,CASSEIGGRGLMGNSPLHF,TGCGCCAGCAGTGAAATCGGGGGAAGAGGTTTGATGGGGAATTCACCCCTCCACTTT
TRBV5-1,TRBD2,once,TRBJ2-3,CASSWGAGDTDTQYF,TGCGCCAGCAGCTGGGGTGCGGGGGACACAGATACGCAGTATTTT
TRBV7-9,-,-,TRBJ1-2,CASSLVWEVRTGYTF,TGTGCCAGCAGCTTAGTGTGGGAGGTCCGTACTGGCTACACCTTC
TRBV5-1,-,-,TRBJ2-2,CASRTASTGELFF,TGCGCCAGCCGGACAGCCTCCACCGGGGAGCTGTTTTTT
TRBV5-4,-,-,TRBJ1-1,CASSLEGVGSTEAFF,TGTGCCAGCAGCTTGGAGGGGGTTGGATCCACTGAAGCTTTCTTT
TRBV5-6,-,-,TRBJ2-7,CASSLPSLYGEQYF,TGTGCCAGCAGCTTGCCCTCCCTCTACGGCGAGCAGTACTTC
TRBV5-4,TRBD1,-,TRBJ2-5,CASSLPRTGGDPQYF,TGTGCCAGCAGCTTGCCCCGGACAGGGGGGGATCCCCAGTACTTC
TRBV21-1,-,-,TRBJ2-7,CASSKKAWGETYEQYF,TGTGCCAGCAGCAAAAAGGCGTGGGGCGAAACCTACGAGCAGTACTTC
TRBV30,-,few,TRBJ2-7,CAWSGGHEQYF,TGTGCCTGGAGCGGGGGGCACGAGCAGTACTTC
TRBV18,TRBD1,-,TRBJ1-2,CASSPLEGAIRYGYTF,TGTGCCAGCTCACCACTAGAGGGGGCGATCCGCTATGGCTACACCTTC
TRBV27,-,-,TRBJ2-3,CASSFRADLGDTQYF,TGTGCCAGCAGTTTCAGAGCGGACTTGGGGGATACGCAGTATTTT
TRBV4-1,TRBD1,-,TRBJ1-4,CASSPGQGPPTNEKLFF,TGCGCCAGCAGCCCTGGACAGGGGCCCCCAACTAATGAAAAACTGTTTTTT
TRBV29-1,TRBD2,-,TRBJ2-1,CSVLAGFYNEQFF,TGCAGCGTTTTAGCGGGATTCTACAATGAGCAGTTCTTC
TRBV7-9,TRBD2,-,TRBJ2-2,CASSPGLAGGYNTGELFF,TGTGCCAGCAGCCCCGGACTAGCGGGAGGGTATAACACCGGGGAGCTGTTTTTT
TRBV27,-,-,TRBJ2-2,CASSLSPGKMANTGELFF,TGTGCCAGCAGTTTATCGCCAGGTAAAATGGCGAACACCGGGGAGCTGTTTTTT
TRBV7-2,TRBD2,-,TRBJ2-3,CASRVAGGPDTQYF,TGTGCCAGCAGAGTAGCGGGAGGGCCGGATACGCAGTATTTT
TRBV9,TRBD2,-,TRBJ2-2,CASSVALAEPPGELFF,TGTGCCAGCAGCGTAGCGCTAGCGGAACCACCCGGGGAGCTGTTTTTT
TRBV5-1,-,once,TRBJ1-1,CASSLGHQNTEAFF,TGCGCCAGCAGCTTGGGACACCAGAACACTGAAGCTTTCTTT
TRBV27,TRBD1,-,TRBJ2-1,CASTTRGGPGISYNEQFF,TGTGCCAGCACCACCAGAGGGGGCCCAGGGATCTCCTACAATGAGCAGTTCTTC
TRBV6-5,-,-,TRBJ2-7,CASSRQGAHYEQYF,TGTGCCAGCAGTCGCCAGGGCGCGCACTACGAGCAGTACTTC
TRBV19,TRBD2,-,TRBJ2-5,CASSPGGGLRETQYF,TGTGCCAGTAGCCCGGGGGGAGGCCTTCGAGAGACCCAGTACTTC
TRBV29-1,TRBD1,-,TRBJ1-5,CSVGTGESNQPQHF,TGCAGCGTTGGGACAGGAGAAAGCAATCAGCCCCAGCATTTT
TRBV30,-,-,TRBJ2-1,CAWLGGARGGYNEQFF,TGTGCCTGGTTAGGCGGAGCTCGCGGCGGATACAATGAGCAGTTCTTC